Included here is one T cell receptor beta chain sequence, with context. As yet, its antigen is unknown. Germline V gene data show CDR1 as GTSNPN and CDR2 as SVGIG (reference sequence). Unmatched junction bases numbered 7, after V lost 5 bases and J lost 1 base. The CDR3 has 15 amino acids. The sample belongs to a study of T cell responses to AZD1222 COVID-19 vaccine. The study's findings and limits: AZD1222 recipients seropositive at baseline numbered only 6 or 7.

Repertoires were generated with immunoSEQ multiplex PCR, while TCRdb's copy carries only in-frame clones and drops some. The sample includes about 140,000 clones, 92% of them seen just once. The sequence was collected from an adult in good health. The V and J genes are TRBV30 and TRBJ2-5, with TRBD2 matching 10 bases. Sequencing was performed on peripheral blood, taken on day 0 of AZD1222 vaccination. The CDR3 DNA reads as TGTGCCTGGGGACTTAGCGGGGGGCCCCAAGAGACCCAGTACTTC. Translated, it gives CAWGLSGGPQETQYF.